This TCR beta chain originates from a study of T cell repertoires in cytomegalovirus infection. Findings and limits, study-wide: The ex vivo response showed dominance by HLA-C-restricted CMV-specific TCR beta clonotypes.

This clonotype has a count of ten or more. As yet, its antigen is unknown. Via MiXCR, TCRdb re-called the reads, giving one row per CDR3 protein. This table has under 95,000 distinct CDR3 sequences, over 3.5% appearing once. The TCR was taken from a human donor in good health (CMV status not recorded). Some clones in this sample may be carry-over from other donors' samples. The specimen sequenced was PBMCs.

The CDR3 here is CASSLRTDPYQYF. In nucleotides, the CDR3 is TGTGCCAGCAGCCTACGGACAGACCCATATCAGTACTTC. The chain uses TRBV7-2 and TRBJ2-7; D perhaps matches TRBD1 (6 bases). The germline gives CDR1 SGHTA, CDR2 FQGNSA. This CDR3 is built from 13 residues. V was trimmed by 5 bases and J by 10 bases, leaving 18 bases between them.